This T cell receptor beta chain originates from a study of CXCR3-negative and CXCR3-positive naive CD8 T cells. Via 5' RACE with UMI labels, TRB cDNA libraries were prepared. Reanalyzing the 5' RACE reads, TCRdb keeps one entry per CDR3 protein, without DNA. This table lists about 5,500 distinct CDR3 sequences. Study-level points and caveats: TRBV-TRBJ usage matched between naive CXCR3-negative and CXCR3-positive cells but not between memory cells.

The CDR3 is 15 residues long. Germline V lookup: CDR1 MGHDK, CDR2 SYGVNS. This clonotype ranks as medium-sized (0.01 to 0.1%) in terms of frequency. Its antigen is still unknown. The chain carries TRBV25-1 and TRBJ2-7; TCRdb's D call of TRBD1 is untestable without DNA. Sequencing was done on a sample of naive CXCR3- CD8+ T cells from blood. Stated subset: CD45RO-CCR7+CD27+CD95- naive CD8+ T cells lacking CXCR3 (TNR3-). This TCR was recovered from a human donor in good health. Some clones in this sample may be carry-over from other donors' samples. The CDR3 loop is CASRDDGQGDYEQYF.